Shown below are 22 T cell receptor beta chains from a single sample sequenced in a study of CD8+ T cells in alopecia areata. cDNA reverse transcribed from extracted RNA served as the sequencing template. Generated by immunoSEQ multiplex PCR, the TCRdb table keeps only in-frame clones and is missing some. The repertoire holds about 200,000 clones, with roughly three fifths as singletons. Sequenced sample: CD8+ T cells sorted from blood. These receptors all come from a human donor in good health.

The gene calls are TRBV27 and TRBJ1-2; maybe TRBD1 (6 bases). CDR1 MNHEY and CDR2 SMNVEV come from the germline V gene (reference sequence). This CDR3 comprises 13 residues. V lost 6 bases to trimming and J lost 1 base, with 9 bases between them. CDR3 amino acids: CASRTGFNYGYTF. The DNA of the CDR3 is TGTGCCAGCAGGACAGGATTTAACTATGGCTACACCTTC.

The chain joins TRBV30 to TRBJ1-5; 7 bases align to TRBD1. Per the germline V gene, CDR1 is GTSNPN and CDR2 is SVGIG (reference sequence). V lost 1 base and J lost 0; bases outside the gene matches: 6. CDR3 length: 16 residues. The CDR3 reads CAWSGTGLHSNQPQHF. CDR3 sequence (DNA): TGTGCCTGGAGTGGGACAGGCCTACATAGCAATCAGCCCCAGCATTTT.

The chain employs TRBV4-1 and TRBJ1-2, with 10 bases fitting TRBD1. Trimming cost V 4 bases and J 4 bases; bases outside gene matches: 6. The CDR3 covers 15 residues. Germline V CDR1 and CDR2: MGHRA, YSYEKL. DNA of the CDR3: TGCGCCAGCAGCCCAGACAGGGGGCTGAGCTATGGCTACACCTTC. Encoded protein: CASSPDRGLSYGYTF.

V is TRBV29-1 and J is TRBJ2-7; D gene ambiguous. In germline, CDR1 is SQVTM, CDR2 ANQGSEA. Trimming stripped 3 bases from V and 3 bases from J, with 6 bases between. The CDR3 has 11 residues. This CDR3 is CSVDWGYEQYF. The CDR3 DNA follows: TGCAGCGTTGATTGGGGCTACGAGCAGTACTTC.

The chain has TRBV4-1 and TRBJ1-1; 8 nucleotides align to TRBD1. This CDR3 region has 17 residues. CDR1 MGHRA and CDR2 YSYEKL come from the germline V gene. Germline trimming cut 1 base from V and 0 bases from J; bases unmatched to any gene: 7. DNA for the CDR3: TGCGCCAGCAGCCAAGTCAGAGACAGGGGACTGAACACTGAAGCTTTCTTT. It encodes CASSQVRDRGLNTEAFF.

This clone came up a few times. J is TRBJ2-5 and V is TRBV12-5; TRBD1 aligns across 9 bases. Looked up from germline, CDR1 is LGHNT and CDR2 is FRNRAP. The CDR3 length is 14 residues. The V gene end was trimmed by 4 bases and the J gene end by 7 bases; junction bases not matched to a gene: 7. The CDR3 protein is CASGYTGGEVTQYF. DNA of the CDR3: TGTGCTAGTGGTTATACAGGGGGCGAGGTGACCCAGTACTTC.

This clone was detected a few times. The genes are TRBV5-1 and TRBJ2-7, with TRBD2 matching 8 bases. The CDR3 is 15 amino acids. The ends lost 9 bases at V and 2 bases at J; junction bases unmatched: 13. Germline CDR1 is SGHRS and CDR2 is YFSETQ. The CDR3 is CANKPSGGLPYEQYF. The CDR3 DNA reads TGCGCCAACAAGCCCAGCGGGGGTTTACCCTACGAGCAGTACTTC.

The V call is TRBV9, the J call TRBJ2-7; 12 nucleotides match TRBD2. The germline V gene has CDR1 SGDLS and CDR2 YYNGEE. V lost 4 bases, J lost 3 bases, and 5 bases stayed unmatched. There are 15 residues in the CDR3. CDR3 nucleotide sequence: TGTGCCAGCAGCCTCGGGACTAGCGGGTACTACGAGCAGTACTTC. It encodes CASSLGTSGYYEQYF.

This sequence joins TRBV27 and TRBJ1-6; D perhaps matches TRBD1 (5 bases). Germline V gene lookup returns CDR1 MNHEY and CDR2 SMNVEV (reference sequence). The CDR3 sequence is 13 residues long. The V end lost 6 bases, the J end lost 14 bases, and 17 bases lay between the germline ends. The CDR3 here is CASSPAGARSLHF. In DNA, the CDR3 is TGTGCCAGCAGCCCTGCCGGGGCGAGGTCCCTCCACTTT.

J is TRBJ2-2 and V is TRBV18; D assignment may be TRBD1 or TRBD2 (5 bases each). Germline CDR1 reads KGHSH; CDR2 reads LQKENI. The CDR3 spans 17 residues. V lost 3 bases and J lost 3, with 17 bases in between. Here the CDR3 DNA reads TGTGCCAGCTCACCGTGGGACCCCTTCCGTCACACCGGGGAGCTGTTTTTT. Amino acid sequence: CASSPWDPFRHTGELFF. Full variable domain (rest looked up from reference TRBV18 and TRBJ2-2): NAGVMQNPRHLVRRRGQEARLRCSPMKGHSHVYWYRQLPEEGLKFMVYLQKENIIDESGMPKERFSAEFPKEGPSILRIQQVVRGDSAAYFCASSPWDPFRHTGELFFGEGSRLTVL.

The V and J genes are TRBV18 and TRBJ2-7; 8 nucleotides align to TRBD1. J lost 3 bases, V lost 3 bases, and 10 bases had no gene match. The CDR3 totals 16 residues. CDR1 and CDR2 from the germline V gene are KGHSH and LQKENI. In nucleotides, the CDR3 is TGTGCCAGCTCACCCGACCGGACAGGGACCCTCTACGAGCAGTACTTC. Protein: CASSPDRTGTLYEQYF.

Comments on this clone: This same CDR3 is encoded by further DNA sequences in the sample. The chain uses TRBV29-1 and TRBJ2-1; 7 bases fit TRBD2. Losses at the gene ends were 4 bases for V and 9 bases for J; bases not matched to a gene: 6. CDR3 length: 12 amino acids. Germline V gives CDR1 SQVTM, CDR2 ANQGSEA. CDR3 nucleotide sequence: TGCAGCGTTGTTGGGGGGAGGGGTGAGCAGTTCTTC. It translates to CSVVGGRGEQFF.

The CDR3 nucleotides are TGTGCCAGCAGTTACTCAGGGGAGCACCCGTATGGCTACACCTTC. Its protein is CASSYSGEHPYGYTF. V gene TRBV6-5 combines with J gene TRBJ1-2, with a possible D match to TRBD1 (5 bases). CDR3 length: 15 amino acids. The V end lost 0 bases, the J end lost 5 bases, and 13 bases lay between the germline ends. CDR1 MNHEY and CDR2 SVGAGI come from the germline V gene.

The chain recombines TRBV2 with TRBJ2-2; D is unresolved. With 10 bases removed from V and 4 bases from J, the gap between germline ends came to 10 bases. CDR3 length: 12 residues. Per germline, CDR1 SNHLY and CDR2 FYNNEI. CDR3 amino acids: CATDGSTGELFF. The DNA for the CDR3 is TGTGCCACGGACGGATCCACCGGGGAGCTGTTTTTT.

This clone was counted a few times. This chain connects TRBV6-5 to TRBJ2-7; TRBD1 matches 9 bases. After removal of 5 bases from V and 2 bases from J, the junction contained 7 bases not matched to a gene. The CDR3 is 15 amino acids. Looked up from germline, CDR1 is MNHEY and CDR2 is SVGAGI. Here the CDR3 reads CASSGGQGLAYEQYF. The CDR3 coding sequence is TGTGCCAGCAGTGGGGGACAGGGCCTCGCCTACGAGCAGTACTTC.

V and J are TRBV5-6 and TRBJ1-2; no clear D gene. The V gene lost 2 bases and the J gene lost 5 bases, with 13 bases spanning the gap. Germline V lookup: CDR1 SGHDT, CDR2 YYEEEE. The CDR3 consists of 14 residues. CDR3 loop: CASSFSGSGYGYTF. CDR3 nucleotides: TGTGCCAGCAGCTTCTCCGGGAGCGGTTATGGCTACACCTTC.

CDR3 sequence reads: CASSLRQTEQYF. CDR3 sequence (DNA): TGTGCCAGCAGCCTTAGACAGACCGAGCAGTACTTC. This chain links TRBV5-6 with TRBJ2-7; tentative D call: TRBD1 (5 bases). This CDR3 has 12 amino acids. Deletions cut 4 bases from V and 6 bases from J, with 11 bases between. CDR1 is SGHDT and CDR2 is YYEEEE in the germline V gene.

This clone was observed a few times. The J gene is TRBJ1-1, the V gene TRBV6-9; D uncertain. The length of the CDR3 is 16 residues. The V gene lost 3 bases and the J gene lost 5 bases, with 19 bases spanning the gap. The germline V gene encodes CDR1 MNHGY and CDR2 SVAAGI. DNA of the CDR3: TGTGCCAGCAGTTACTCCCAATCCCCCGGTGGGACTGAAGCTTTCTTT. Translating gives CASSYSQSPGGTEAFF.

In its sample, this clone was seen a few times. This rearrangement joins TRBV29-1 to TRBJ2-2; the D gene is possibly TRBD2 (6 bases). V was pared by 3 bases and J by 6 bases, with 14 bases between. This CDR3 is 14 amino acids long. Germline V gene lookup returns CDR1 SQVTM and CDR2 ANQGSEA. The CDR3 bases are TGCAGCGTTGATTCCGGGACGGGGGCCGGGGAGCTGTTTTTT. Its translation is CSVDSGTGAGELFF.

The V call is TRBV6-5, the J call TRBJ2-5; D unclear. V shed 5 bases and J shed 5 bases, with 9 bases lying between them. The germline CDR1 and CDR2 sequences are MNHEY and SVGAGI. The CDR3 totals 12 residues. The CDR3 DNA reads TGTGCCAGCAGTCCCGTGGGTGAGACCCAGTACTTC. It translates to CASSPVGETQYF.

The chain carries TRBV7-9 and TRBJ1-5; D is uncertain. Germline V gives CDR1 SEHNR, CDR2 FQNEAQ (reference sequence). V was clipped by 1 base and J by 0 bases, with 7 bases between them. This CDR3 comprises 15 residues. The CDR3 reads CASSLDLYSNQPQHF. The CDR3 nucleotides are TGTGCCAGCAGCTTAGACCTATATAGCAATCAGCCCCAGCATTTT.

The gene calls are TRBV30 and TRBJ2-7, with 7 bases identical to TRBD1. The CDR3 consists of 14 residues. Germline CDR1 and CDR2: GTSNPN and SVGIG (reference sequence). V was clipped by 1 base and J by 2 bases; unmatched bases: 5. DNA for the CDR3: TGTGCCTGGAGTGGACAGGGCACTACCTACGAGCAGTACTTC. Translation: CAWSGQGTTYEQYF.